A single sample is the source of the 11 T cell receptor beta chains below, sequenced in a study of neurological immune-mediated disorders. Time point given: longitudinal time-point 3. TCRdb re-analysed the 5' RACE reads in MiXCR, keeping a single row per CDR3 protein. The profile shows more than 100,000 distinct CDR3 sequences, under 14% of them singletons. The sample taken for sequencing was PBMCs. Receptors originate from a female donor with HTLV-1-associated myelopathy (HAM/TSP).

Ten or more counts support this clonotype. This sequence joins TRBV6-5 and TRBJ2-2; D call uncertain. The CDR3 sequence is 16 residues long. CDR1 is MNHEY and CDR2 is SVGAGI in the germline V gene. The V end lost 0 bases, the J end lost 3 bases, and 11 bases lay between the germline ends. The CDR3 DNA is TGTGCCAGCAGTTACTCGTTAGAGGCGTACACCGGGGAGCTGTTTTTT. This codes for CASSYSLEAYTGELFF.

This clonotype was counted at least ten times. J is TRBJ2-3 and V is TRBV4-2; D not resolved. The V and J ends lost 4 bases and 5 bases respectively, with 13 bases between them. Germline loops: CDR1 LGHNA, CDR2 YNFKEQ. CDR3 size: 14 residues. The CDR3 protein is CASSPRGGKDTQYF. The CDR3 nucleotides are TGTGCCAGCAGCCCCCGAGGTGGTAAAGATACGCAGTATTTT.

This clonotype was recorded many times. The chain employs TRBV11-2 and TRBJ1-2, with 7 bases aligning to TRBD1. CDR3 length: 14 residues. V lost 3 bases, J lost 4 bases, and 5 bases stayed unmatched. Per germline, CDR1 SGHAT and CDR2 FQNNGV. DNA of the CDR3: TGTGCCAGCAGCTTCCAGGGGGGGTCCTATGGCTACACCTTC. It codes for CASSFQGGSYGYTF.

This clonotype was picked up many times. The chain uses TRBV15 and TRBJ2-2; no firm D call. The CDR3 is 12 residues long. CDR1 and CDR2 from the germline V gene are LNHNV and YYDKDF (reference sequence). The CDR3 coding sequence is TGTGCTACATCGTTTAACACCGGGGAGCTGTTTTTT. It codes for CATSFNTGELFF.

In the case of this clonotype: This sequence may be a read error, since a much larger clone differs from it by one base. The chain is built from TRBV20-1 and TRBJ1-1; D is undetermined. V dropped 3 bases and J dropped 11 bases, with 13 bases sitting between them. The CDR3 sequence is 11 residues long. The germline V gene encodes CDR1 DFQATT and CDR2 SNEGSKA (reference sequence). CDR3 region: CSASWTIAAFF. As DNA, the CDR3 is TGCAGTGCTAGTTGGACTATTGCCGCTTTCTTT.

This clonotype was seen ten or more times. The rearrangement links TRBV4-2 to TRBJ2-1, with 10 bases matching TRBD2. Germline V gene data show CDR1 as LGHNA and CDR2 as YNFKEQ. Trimming removed 3 bases from V and 7 bases from J; junction bases left unmatched: 15. CDR3 size: 18 residues. The CDR3 nucleotides are TGTGCCAGCAGCCAGTTATTGGGTATAGCGGGGGGTTTAAATGAGCAGTTCTTC. Amino acids: CASSQLLGIAGGLNEQFF.

The chain has TRBV12-3 or TRBV12-4 and TRBJ2-3, with D unclear. The CDR3 contains 14 residues. Trimming removed 6 bases at V and 2 bases at J, with 12 bases between. CDR3 bases: TGTGCCAGCAGCGTGAAAAGCGACACAGATACGCAGTATTTT. It encodes CASSVKSDTDTQYF.

This clonotype was counted ten times or more. The chain couples TRBV20-1 to TRBJ1-2, with D hard to call. V was clipped by 0 bases and J by 8 bases, with 13 bases between them. CDR1 and CDR2 (germline): DFQATT, SNEGSKA (reference sequence). CDR3 size: 13 residues. The CDR3 loop reads CSARDVKAHGYTF. CDR3 bases: TGCAGTGCTAGAGATGTAAAGGCTCACGGCTACACCTTC.

The V call is TRBV20-1, the J call TRBJ2-7; 10 bases are shared with TRBD1. Germline CDR1 DFQATT, CDR2 SNEGSKA (reference sequence). The CDR3 sequence is 14 residues long. J was trimmed by 3 bases and V by 0 bases; bases with no gene match: 2. This CDR3 is CSARDRTGGYEQYF. CDR3 DNA sequence: TGCAGTGCTAGAGATCGGACAGGGGGCTACGAGCAGTACTTC.

Points on this clonotype: A read error may be the cause here, since a much bigger clone is one base away. The chain recombines TRBV20-1 with TRBJ2-1, with 8 nucleotides matching TRBD1. The trim removed 2 bases at V and 4 bases at J, leaving 7 bases unmatched. Germline CDR1 reads DFQATT; CDR2 reads SNEGSKA (reference sequence). This CDR3 comprises 15 residues. The CDR3 region has the DNA TGCAGTGCTAGAACCGAGACAGGGGCATACAATGAGCAGTTCTTC. This encodes CSARTETGAYNEQFF.

As regards this clonotype: One base away lies a much larger clone, so this may be a sequencing read error. V and J are TRBV3-1 and TRBJ2-2, with D maybe TRBD1 (7 bases). Germline loops: CDR1 LGHDT, CDR2 YNNKEL (reference sequence). The length of the CDR3 is 16 residues. With 4 bases removed from V and 4 bases from J, the gap between germline ends came to 16 bases. Here the CDR3 DNA reads TGTGCCAGCAGCCTCGGCAGGGGGGTGGGCACCGGGGAGCTGTTTTTT. Translated, it gives CASSLGRGVGTGELFF. Filled out from reference TRBV3-1 and TRBJ2-2, the complete variable domain reads DTAVSQTPKYLVTQMGNDKSIKCEQNLGHDTMYWYKQDSKKFLKIMFSYNNKELIINETVPNRFSPKSPDKAHLNLHINSLELGDSAVYFCASSLGRGVGTGELFFGEGSRLTVL.